This T cell receptor (beta chain) is drawn from a study of blood T cell repertoires in COVID-19. Study summary: PBMCs, B-cell-depleted T cells, or T cells were the source of the cDNA or gDNA that made up the material.

Clones were sequenced by immunoSEQ multiplex PCR, and TCRdb holds only the in-frame ones, with some missing. This table holds 150,000 or so clones, approximately 84% found once. The CDR3 is 18 amino acids. Trimming cost V 1 base and J 6 bases; bases outside gene matches: 12. CDR1 is SGHVS and CDR2 is FNYEAQ in the germline V gene. This clone has a handful of counts. The gene calls are TRBV7-6 and TRBJ2-3, with 11 bases that match TRBD2. Sample: peripheral blood. This receptor was obtained from a man aged 40-49 years who had recovered from COVID-19. The CDR3 loop is CASSLGALLAGAYDTQYF. The CDR3 coding sequence is TGTGCCAGCAGCTTAGGGGCCCTACTAGCGGGAGCGTATGATACGCAGTATTTT.